The clone carrying this TCR beta chain was counted between two and nine times. This record belongs to a study of blood T cells in healthy people across ages. Primed by a sample-barcoded 5' primer and a J-beta primer mix, a second PCR proceeded for 7 to 11 cycles. TCRdb re-derived calls from the 5' RACE reads in MiXCR, one entry per CDR3 protein. The sample includes about 1.8 million distinct CDR3 sequences, 40% to 55% of them seen just once. Healthy Russian Caucasian donors spanned ages about 6 to 100 years. The material sequenced was blood. This TCR came from a middle-aged woman in good health.

In DNA form, the CDR3 reads TGTGCCAGCAGCCAAGAGAGAGGTAGCTCCCGGGATCGGAATGAGCAGTTCTTC. Translating it yields CASSQERGSSRDRNEQFF. The gene calls are TRBV3-1 and TRBJ2-1; tentative D call: TRBD2 (5 bases). CDR1 and CDR2 from the germline V gene are LGHDT and YNNKEL (reference sequence). The V end lost 0 bases, the J end lost 7 bases, and 22 bases lay between the germline ends. This CDR3 has 18 amino acids.